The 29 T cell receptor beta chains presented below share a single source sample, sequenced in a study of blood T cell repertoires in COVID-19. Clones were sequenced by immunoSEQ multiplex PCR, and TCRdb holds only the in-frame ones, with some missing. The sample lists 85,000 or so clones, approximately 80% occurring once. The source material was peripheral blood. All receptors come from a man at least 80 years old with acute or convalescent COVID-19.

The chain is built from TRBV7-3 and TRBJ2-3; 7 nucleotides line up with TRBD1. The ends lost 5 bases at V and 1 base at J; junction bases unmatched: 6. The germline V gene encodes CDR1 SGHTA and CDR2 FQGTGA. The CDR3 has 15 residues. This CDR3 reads CASSPTGTGTDTQYF. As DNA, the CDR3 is TGTGCCAGCAGCCCGACCGGGACAGGCACAGATACGCAGTATTTT.

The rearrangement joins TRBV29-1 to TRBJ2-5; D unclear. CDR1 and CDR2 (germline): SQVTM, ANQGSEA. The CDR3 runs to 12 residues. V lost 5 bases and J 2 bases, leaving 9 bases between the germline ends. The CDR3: CSVKGQQETQYF. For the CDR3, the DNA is TGCAGCGTTAAAGGTCAACAAGAGACCCAGTACTTC.

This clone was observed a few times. CDR3 sequence: CASSPVIRYEQYF. The DNA of the CDR3 is TGTGCCAGCAGCCCAGTAATCCGTTACGAGCAGTACTTC. The chain links TRBV7-8 to TRBJ2-7; no clear D. CDR1 and CDR2 from the germline V gene are SGHVS and FQNEAQ. V lost 5 bases and J 4 bases, leaving 12 bases between the germline ends. The CDR3 loop spans 13 amino acids. The whole variable domain, remainder taken from reference TRBV7-8 and TRBJ2-7, is GAGVSQSPRYKVAKRGQDVALRCDPISGHVSLFWYQQALGQGPEFLTYFQNEAQLDKSGLPSDRFFAERPEGSVSTLKIQRTQQEDSAVYLCASSPVIRYEQYFGPGTRLTVT.

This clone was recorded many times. DNA of the CDR3: TGTGCCAGCAGCGCGACAGGGTCGGGGAATGAGCAGTTCTTC. This translates into CASSATGSGNEQFF. The V and J genes are TRBV9 and TRBJ2-1; 7 nucleotides match TRBD1. Germline V gives CDR1 SGDLS, CDR2 YYNGEE. This CDR3 region has 14 residues. Germline trimming cut 3 bases from V and 7 bases from J; bases unmatched to any gene: 7. The variable domain in full, completed from reference TRBV9 and TRBJ2-1, reads DSGVTQTPKHLITATGQRVTLRCSPRSGDLSVYWYQQSLDQGLQFLIQYYNGEERAKGNILERFSAQQFPDLHSELNLSSLELGDSALYFCASSATGSGNEQFFGPGTRLTVL.

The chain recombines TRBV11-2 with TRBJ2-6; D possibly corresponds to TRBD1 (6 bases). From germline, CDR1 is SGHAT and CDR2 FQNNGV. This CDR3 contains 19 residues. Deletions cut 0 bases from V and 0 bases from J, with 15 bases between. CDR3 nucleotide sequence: TGTGCCAGCAGCTTAGATGGTAGGGACATTCTCTCTGGGGCCAACGTCCTGACTTTC. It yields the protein CASSLDGRDILSGANVLTF. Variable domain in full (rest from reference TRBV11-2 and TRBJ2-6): EAGVAQSPRYKIIEKRQSVAFWCNPISGHATLYWYQQILGQGPKLLIQFQNNGVVDDSQLPKDRFSAERLKGVDSTLKIQPAKLEDSAVYLCASSLDGRDILSGANVLTFGAGSRLTVL.

The CDR3 sequence is CAISGAGGYNEQFF. CDR3 sequence (DNA): TGTGCCATCAGTGGAGCGGGAGGGTACAATGAGCAGTTCTTC. The V and J genes are TRBV10-3 and TRBJ2-1; 10 positions agree with TRBD2. The V segment lost 4 bases and the J segment 4 bases; nucleotides outside the gene matches: 1. CDR1 and CDR2 (germline): ENHRY, SYGVKD. This CDR3 spans 14 amino acids.

In nucleotides, the CDR3 is TGTGCCAGCAGTGAAGTCTCAGATACGCAGTATTTT. Its translation: CASSEVSDTQYF. The rearrangement joins TRBV2 to TRBJ2-3; no clear D. Germline CDR1 SNHLY, CDR2 FYNNEI. Trimming shortened V by 1 base and J by 4 bases, and 3 bases separated the two germline ends. CDR3 length: 12 amino acids.

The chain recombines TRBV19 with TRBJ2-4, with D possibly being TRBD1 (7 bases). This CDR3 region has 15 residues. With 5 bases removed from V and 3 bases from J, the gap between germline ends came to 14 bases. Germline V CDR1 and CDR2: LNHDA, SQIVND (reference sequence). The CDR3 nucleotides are TGTGCCAGTAGTGACGGTCAGGGGGGCAAAAACATTCAGTACTTC. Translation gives CASSDGQGGKNIQYF.

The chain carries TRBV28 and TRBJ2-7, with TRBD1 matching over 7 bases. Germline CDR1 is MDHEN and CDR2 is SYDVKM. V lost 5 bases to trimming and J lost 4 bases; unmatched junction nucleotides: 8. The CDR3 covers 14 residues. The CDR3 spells CASSPRTGRYEQYF. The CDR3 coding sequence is TGTGCCAGCAGTCCCCGGACAGGCCGATACGAGCAGTACTTC.

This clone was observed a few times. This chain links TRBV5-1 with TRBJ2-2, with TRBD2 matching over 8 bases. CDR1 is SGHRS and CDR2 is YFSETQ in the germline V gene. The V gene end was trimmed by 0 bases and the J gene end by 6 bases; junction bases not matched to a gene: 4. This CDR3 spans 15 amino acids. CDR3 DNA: TGCGCCAGCAGCTTGGTAGCGGGACTTGCCGGGGAGCTGTTTTTT. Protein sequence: CASSLVAGLAGELFF.

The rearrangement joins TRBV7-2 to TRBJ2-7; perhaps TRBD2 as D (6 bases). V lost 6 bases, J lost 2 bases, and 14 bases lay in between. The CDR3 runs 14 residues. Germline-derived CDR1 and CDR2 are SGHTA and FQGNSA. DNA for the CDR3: TGTGCCAGCAGTCCCGGGACTGAAGCCTACGAGCAGTACTTC. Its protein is CASSPGTEAYEQYF. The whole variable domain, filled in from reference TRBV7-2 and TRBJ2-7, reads GAGVSQSPSNKVTEKGKDVELRCDPISGHTALYWYRQSLGQGLEFLIYFQGNSAPDKSGLPSDRFSAERTGGSVSTLTIQRTQQEDSAVYLCASSPGTEAYEQYFGPGTRLTVT.

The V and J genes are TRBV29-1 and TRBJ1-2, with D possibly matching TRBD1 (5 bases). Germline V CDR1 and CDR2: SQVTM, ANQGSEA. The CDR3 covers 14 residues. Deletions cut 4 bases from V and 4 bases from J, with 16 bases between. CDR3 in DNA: TGCAGCGTTGTTCCCGGACAATCAGGCTATGGCTACACCTTC. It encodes CSVVPGQSGYGYTF.

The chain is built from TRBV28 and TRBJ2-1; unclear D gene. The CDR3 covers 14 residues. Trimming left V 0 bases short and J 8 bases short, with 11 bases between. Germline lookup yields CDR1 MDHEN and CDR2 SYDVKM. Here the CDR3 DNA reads TGTGCCAGCAGTTTATGGCACTCGGTGGATGAGCAGTTCTTC. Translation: CASSLWHSVDEQFF.

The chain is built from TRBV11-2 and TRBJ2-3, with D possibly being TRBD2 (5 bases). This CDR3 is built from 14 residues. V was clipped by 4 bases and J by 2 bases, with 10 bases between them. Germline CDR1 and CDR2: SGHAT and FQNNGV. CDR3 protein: CASSSRLTTDTQYF. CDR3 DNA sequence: TGTGCCAGCAGCTCAAGACTAACCACAGATACGCAGTATTTT.

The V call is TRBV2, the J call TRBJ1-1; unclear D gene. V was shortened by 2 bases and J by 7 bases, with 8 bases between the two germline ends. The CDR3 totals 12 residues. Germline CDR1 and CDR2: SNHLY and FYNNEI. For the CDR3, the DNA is TGTGCCAGCAGTGAACTAGTGGATGAAGCTTTCTTT. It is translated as CASSELVDEAFF.

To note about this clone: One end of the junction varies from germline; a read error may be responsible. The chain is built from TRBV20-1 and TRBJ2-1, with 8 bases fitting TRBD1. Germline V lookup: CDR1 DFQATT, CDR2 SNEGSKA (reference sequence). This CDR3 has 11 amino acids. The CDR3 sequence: CSARSDRGTIF. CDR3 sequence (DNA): TGCAGTGCTAGATCTGACAGGGGAACAATCTTC.

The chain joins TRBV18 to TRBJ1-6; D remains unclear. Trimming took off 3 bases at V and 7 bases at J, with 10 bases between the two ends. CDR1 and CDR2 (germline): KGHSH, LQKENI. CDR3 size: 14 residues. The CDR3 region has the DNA TGTGCCAGCTCACCTGAACTTTCCAATTCACCCCTCCACTTT. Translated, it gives CASSPELSNSPLHF.

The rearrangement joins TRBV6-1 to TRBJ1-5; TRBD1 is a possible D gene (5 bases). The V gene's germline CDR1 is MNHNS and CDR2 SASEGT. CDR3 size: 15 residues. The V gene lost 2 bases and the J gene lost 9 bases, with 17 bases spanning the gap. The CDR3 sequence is CASSEFWQGPWPQHF. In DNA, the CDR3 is TGTGCCAGCAGTGAATTTTGGCAGGGCCCATGGCCCCAGCATTTT.

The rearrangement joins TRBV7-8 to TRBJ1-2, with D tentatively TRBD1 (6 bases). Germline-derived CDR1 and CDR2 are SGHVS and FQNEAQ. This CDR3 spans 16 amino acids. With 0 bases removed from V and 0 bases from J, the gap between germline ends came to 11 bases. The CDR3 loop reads CASSLAGQRANYGYTF. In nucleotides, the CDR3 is TGTGCCAGCAGCTTAGCGGGACAACGAGCTAACTATGGCTACACCTTC.

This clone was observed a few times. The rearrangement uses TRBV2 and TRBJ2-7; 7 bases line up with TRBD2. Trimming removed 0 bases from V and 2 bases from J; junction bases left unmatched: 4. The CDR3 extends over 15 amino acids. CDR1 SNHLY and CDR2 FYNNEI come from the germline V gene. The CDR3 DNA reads TGTGCCAGCAGTGAAGCGCAGCGGGATGCCTACGAGCAGTACTTC. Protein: CASSEAQRDAYEQYF.

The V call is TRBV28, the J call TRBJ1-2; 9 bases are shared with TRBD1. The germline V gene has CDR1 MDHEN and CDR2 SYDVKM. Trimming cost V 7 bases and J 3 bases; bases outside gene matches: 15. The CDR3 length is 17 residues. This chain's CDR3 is CASTAFSRQGEDYGYTF. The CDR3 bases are TGTGCCAGCACCGCGTTCTCCCGACAGGGGGAGGACTATGGCTACACCTTC.

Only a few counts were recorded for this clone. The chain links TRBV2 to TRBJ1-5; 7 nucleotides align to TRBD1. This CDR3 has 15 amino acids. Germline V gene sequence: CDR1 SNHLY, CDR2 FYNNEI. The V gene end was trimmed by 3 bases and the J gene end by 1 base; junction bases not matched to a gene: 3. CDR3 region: CASSDQGVSNQPQHF. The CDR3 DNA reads TGTGCCAGCAGTGATCAGGGGGTGAGCAATCAGCCCCAGCATTTT.

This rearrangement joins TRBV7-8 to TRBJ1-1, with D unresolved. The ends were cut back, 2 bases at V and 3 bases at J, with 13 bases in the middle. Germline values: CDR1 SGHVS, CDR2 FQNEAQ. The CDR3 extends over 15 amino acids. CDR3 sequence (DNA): TGTGCCAGCAGCTTAAGGAGCGAGAGGGACACTGAAGCTTTCTTT. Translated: CASSLRSERDTEAFF.

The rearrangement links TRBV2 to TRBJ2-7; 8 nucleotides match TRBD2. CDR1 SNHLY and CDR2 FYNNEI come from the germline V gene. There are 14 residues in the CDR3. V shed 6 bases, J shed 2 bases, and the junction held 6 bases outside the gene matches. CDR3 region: CASRSSGVTYEQYF. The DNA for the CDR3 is TGTGCCAGCAGAAGTAGCGGGGTGACCTACGAGCAGTACTTC. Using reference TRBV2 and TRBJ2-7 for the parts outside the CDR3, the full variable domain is EPEVTQTPSHQVTQMGQEVILRCVPISNHLYFYWYRQILGQKVEFLVSFYNNEISEKSEIFDDQFSVERPDGSNFTLKIRSTKLEDSAMYFCASRSSGVTYEQYFGPGTRLTVT.

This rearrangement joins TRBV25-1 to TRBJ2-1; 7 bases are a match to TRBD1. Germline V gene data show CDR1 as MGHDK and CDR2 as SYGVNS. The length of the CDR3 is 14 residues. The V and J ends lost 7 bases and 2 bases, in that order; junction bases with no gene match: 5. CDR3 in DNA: TGTGCCAGCACCCTAGGGACAGCCTACAATGAGCAGTTCTTC. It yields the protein CASTLGTAYNEQFF.

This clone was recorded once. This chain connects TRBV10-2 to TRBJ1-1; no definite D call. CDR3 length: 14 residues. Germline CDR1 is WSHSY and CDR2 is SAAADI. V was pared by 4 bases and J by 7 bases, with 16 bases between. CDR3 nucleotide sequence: TGCGCCAGCAGTGTCGGAGTATCCAAAGATGAAGCTTTCTTT. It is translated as CASSVGVSKDEAFF.

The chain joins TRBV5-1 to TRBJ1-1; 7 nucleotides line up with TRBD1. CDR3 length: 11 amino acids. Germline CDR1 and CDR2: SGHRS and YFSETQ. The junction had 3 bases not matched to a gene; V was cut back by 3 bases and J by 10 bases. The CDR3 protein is CASSSRGRAFF. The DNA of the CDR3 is TGCGCCAGCAGCTCCAGGGGGAGAGCTTTCTTT.

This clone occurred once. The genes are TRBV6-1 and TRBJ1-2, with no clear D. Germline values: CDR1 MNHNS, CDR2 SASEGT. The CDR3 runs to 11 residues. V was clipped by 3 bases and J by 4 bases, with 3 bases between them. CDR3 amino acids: CASSESYGYTF. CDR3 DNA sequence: TGTGCCAGCAGTGAGAGCTATGGCTACACCTTC.

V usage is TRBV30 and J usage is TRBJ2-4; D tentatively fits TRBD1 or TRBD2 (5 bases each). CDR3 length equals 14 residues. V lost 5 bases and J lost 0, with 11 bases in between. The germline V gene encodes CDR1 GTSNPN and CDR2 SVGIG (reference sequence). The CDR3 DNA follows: TGTGCCTGGGAGGGGCCCATAGCCAAAAACATTCAGTACTTC. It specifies CAWEGPIAKNIQYF.